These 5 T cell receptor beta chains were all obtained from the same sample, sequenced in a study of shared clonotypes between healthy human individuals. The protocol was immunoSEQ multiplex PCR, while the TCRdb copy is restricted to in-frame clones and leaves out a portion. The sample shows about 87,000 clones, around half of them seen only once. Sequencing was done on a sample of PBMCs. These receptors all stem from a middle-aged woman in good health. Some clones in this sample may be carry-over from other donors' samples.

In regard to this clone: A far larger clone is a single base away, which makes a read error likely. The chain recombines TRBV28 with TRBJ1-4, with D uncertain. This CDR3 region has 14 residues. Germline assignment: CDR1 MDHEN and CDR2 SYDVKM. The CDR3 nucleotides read TGTGCCAGCAGTCGAGTTGCAACTAATGAAAAACTGCTTTTT. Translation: CASSRVATNEKLLF.

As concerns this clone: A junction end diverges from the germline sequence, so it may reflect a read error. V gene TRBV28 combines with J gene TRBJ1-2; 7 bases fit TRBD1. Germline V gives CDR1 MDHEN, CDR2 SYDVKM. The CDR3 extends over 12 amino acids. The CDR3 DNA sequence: TGTGCCAGCAGAAGTCCGGCGGACAGGCTCTCATTC. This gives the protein CASRSPADRLSF.

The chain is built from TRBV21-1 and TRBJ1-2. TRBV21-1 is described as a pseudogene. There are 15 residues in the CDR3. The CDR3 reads CASSPRSPLGYGYTF. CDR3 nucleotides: TGTGCCAGCAGCCCGCGGTCGCCCCTAGGCTATGGCTACACCTTC.

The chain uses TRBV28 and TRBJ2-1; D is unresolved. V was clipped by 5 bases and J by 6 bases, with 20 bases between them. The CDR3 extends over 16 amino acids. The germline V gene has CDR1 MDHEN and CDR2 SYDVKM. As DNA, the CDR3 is TGTGCCAGCAGTCCCCCGGGTAGCAGGCCGCTCAATGAGCAGTTCTTC. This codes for CASSPPGSRPLNEQFF.

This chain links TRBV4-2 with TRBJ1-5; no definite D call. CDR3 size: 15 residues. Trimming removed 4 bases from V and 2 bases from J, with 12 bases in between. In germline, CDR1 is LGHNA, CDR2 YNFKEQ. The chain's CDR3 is CASSPTEVGNQPQHF. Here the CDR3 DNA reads TGTGCCAGCAGCCCCACGGAAGTGGGCAATCAGCCCCAGCATTTT.